This T cell receptor (beta chain) stems from a study of blood T cell repertoires in COVID-19 (dated by TCRdb to 2020 to 2022). Regarding the research as a whole: The collaborator samples originated in the United States, Italy and Spain and spanned the acute and convalescent phases of COVID-19. The prospective study material was composed of cDNA or gDNA derived from T cells, B-cell-depleted T cells, or PBMCs. The dataset comprised deeply sampled blood TCRbeta repertoires from subjects exposed to, actively infected with, or recovered from COVID-19. A freely available public database, intended as a resource for researchers studying the immune response to SARS-CoV-2, is where the repertoires were released. Samples were obtained from the ongoing ImmuneRACE study (first 160 participants) and from roughly 1,300 subjects provided by 6 global collaborators. Sample metadata almost always included a de-identified subject ID, COVID-19 status, age in years and sex. Where available, HLA class I and class II types were obtained from metadata supplied by the sample provider rather than from assay-based typing. Paper-wide results and their limitations: The amount of clinical and demographic metadata varied by source and participant and was provided uncurated.

From the cysteine through the phenylalanine, the CDR3 covers 15 amino acids. The entry retains the CDR3 DNA only, 45 bases that are in frame from base 1. Trimming takes 1 base off V and 6 bases off J; junction bases not matched to a gene: 6. In the germline V gene (reference sequence), CDR1 corresponds to LNHDA and CDR2 to SQIVND. Concerning this clone: What antigen it recognizes has not been identified. Base qualities are not at hand, and no much larger clone is one base apart.

TCRbeta CDR3 regions were amplified from genomic DNA by means of the immunoSEQ Assay, a bias-controlled multiplex PCR. Processing in the source paper ran as follows. The number of nucleated cells in each sample was estimated by amplification of reference gene primers within the assay. To quantify the absolute abundance of each unique TCRbeta CDR3 rearrangement, sequence reads were collapsed and filtered. For each sample, productive Simpson clonality was calculated as the square root of Simpson's diversity index across productive rearrangements. Sourced from immuneACCESS, this table was stored by TCRdb with only in-frame sequences that have V and J called. A share of the clones is absent; for the studies checked, an unresolved V gene accounts for under half, and the remainder has no known explanation. V and J calls and clone size are copied from that table; D and trimming were computed from the DNA. The sample yields about 250,000 clones; around 90% were counted once. In total, the top ten clones hold roughly 2% of the sample.

At one collaborating source in Seattle, patients were enrolled during active infection and were followed longitudinally through the course of disease. Collaborating institutions collected whole blood in K2EDTA tubes following their own protocols. For TCRbeta analysis, collaborator samples were shipped as frozen whole blood, as isolated PBMCs, or as DNA extracted from either sample type. Sequencing input: peripheral blood. This receptor was identified in a woman aged 60-70 years with COVID-19, enrolled during active disease. The chain couples TRBV19 to TRBJ1-5, and 7 bases in between align with TRBD1. The nucleotides read TGTGCCAGTAGTATAGGGACAGGAGTGGGTCAGCCCCAGCATTTT. Translated, this gives CASSIGTGVGQPQHF. The CDR3 plus the reference TRBV19 and TRBJ1-5 genes for the other parts give the full variable domain: DGGITQSPKYLFRKEGQNVTLSCEQNLNHDAMYWYRQDPGQGLRLIYYSQIVNDFQKGDIAEGYSVSREKKESFPLTVTSAQKNPTAFYLCASSIGTGVGQPQHFGDGTRLSIL.